This entry features one T cell receptor (beta chain) sequence. The antigen is undetermined. Compared with germline, one end of the junction differs, possibly owing to a read error. The data were obtained in a study of CD8 T cells in ankylosing spondylitis. Quantitative 5'-RACE was performed with molecular barcodes, and it yielded the TCR beta libraries. TCRdb re-called the 5' RACE reads through MiXCR, storing one row per CDR3 protein. Here the sample spans about 450,000 distinct CDR3 sequences, about 24% being singletons. The CDR3 extends over 12 amino acids. Broader study findings: Peripheral blood held disease-linked clones only at relatively low frequency, and these were CD8+. Seemingly distinctive of ankylosing spondylitis blood was a TCR beta motif formed by eight highly homologous variants. Earlier work had already found some motif variants in reactive arthritis synovial fluid and blood. Researchers reportedly found disease-linked clones significantly enriched in matched ankylosing spondylitis synovial fluid.

The source material was blood, either unsorted or a sorted T cell fraction (not recorded which). The chain carries TRBV12-3 or TRBV12-4 and TRBJ2-6; D is unresolved. The sequence was obtained from a male donor with ankylosing spondylitis. CDR3 sequence reads: CATASGANVLTF. As DNA, the CDR3 is TGTGCCACCGCTTCTGGAGCCAACGTCCTGACTTTC.